One sample yielded the 24 T cell receptor beta chains listed below, sequenced in a study of response to subunit inactivated influenza vaccine. One entry per CDR3 protein, called by TCRdb with MiXCR from the RT-PCR reads. The sample comprises about 540,000 distinct CDR3 sequences, roughly a quarter of which are singletons, and around 2.8% rests with the top ten. These data were also filed under a second study, of T cells expressing NK-cell markers. From that paper: Generation of TCR beta cDNA was performed by 5'RACE template switching incorporating UMIs.

This sample comprised CD4+ T cells sorted from PBMCs, obtained roughly 13 days after vaccination. These receptors were collected from a man aged 50-60 years who received an inactivated influenza vaccine.

This clonotype came up a few times. V usage is TRBV18 and J usage is TRBJ2-5, with D perhaps matching TRBD1 (5 bases). CDR3 length: 14 residues. The germline V and J ends were trimmed by 3 bases and 7 bases, with 15 bases remaining between them. Germline CDR1 and CDR2: KGHSH and LQKENI. DNA for the CDR3: TGTGCCAGCTCACCCAAGGACACCTCGGCGACCCAGTACTTC. Protein sequence: CASSPKDTSATQYF.

CDR3 loop: CASSTRAIINYEQYF. DNA of the CDR3: TGTGCCAGCAGCACAAGAGCTATCATAAACTACGAGCAGTACTTC. This chain joins TRBV5-6 and TRBJ2-7; D gene unclear. This CDR3 region has 15 residues. V dropped 4 bases and J dropped 3 bases, with 17 bases sitting between them. Germline V gives CDR1 SGHDT, CDR2 YYEEEE.

J is TRBJ2-3 and V is TRBV7-9; D gene uncertain. Germline CDR1 is SEHNR and CDR2 is FQNEAQ (reference sequence). Trimming cost V 6 bases and J 5 bases, with 21 bases left between them. This CDR3 region has 16 residues. The CDR3 DNA follows: TGTGCCAGCAGACCCAGGACCCTACCGTTTCTAGATACGCAGTATTTT. Translated, it gives CASRPRTLPFLDTQYF.

This clonotype has just a few counts. The V and J genes are TRBV20-1 and TRBJ2-6; a weak D match, TRBD1 (6 bases). CDR3 size: 15 residues. With 0 bases removed from V and 2 bases from J, the gap between germline ends came to 8 bases. CDR1 and CDR2 (germline): DFQATT, SNEGSKA (reference sequence). CDR3 amino acids: CSAREGGAGANVLTF. CDR3 in DNA: TGCAGTGCTAGAGAAGGGGGAGCTGGGGCCAACGTCCTGACTTTC.

V is TRBV6-2 or TRBV6-3 and J is TRBJ2-5; a weak D match, TRBD2 (5 bases). Germline loops: CDR1 MNHEY, CDR2 SVGEGT. V shed 5 bases and J shed 3 bases, with 10 bases lying between them. The CDR3 has 13 amino acids. Here the CDR3 DNA reads TGTGCCAGCAGTACCGGACTGAAAGAGACCCAGTACTTC. Translated: CASSTGLKETQYF.

This chain uses TRBV6-2 or TRBV6-3 with TRBJ2-1, with TRBD2 matching over 7 bases. Unmatched junction bases numbered 5, after V lost 2 bases and J lost 10 bases. Germline loops: CDR1 MNHEY, CDR2 SVGEGT. The CDR3 runs 13 residues. Written as DNA, the CDR3 is TGTGCCAGCAGTTACCCCACTAGCGTAGAGCAGTTCTTC. Translation: CASSYPTSVEQFF.

This chain links TRBV24-1 with TRBJ2-3; TRBD2 agrees at 11 bases. V shed 3 bases, J shed 5 bases, and the junction held 12 bases outside the gene matches. The germline CDR1 and CDR2 sequences are KGHDR and SFDVKD. This CDR3 is built from 18 residues. Written as DNA, the CDR3 is TGTGCCACCAGTGATCCGGGGACTAGCGGACAGGGCGGAGATACGCAGTATTTT. As protein: CATSDPGTSGQGGDTQYF.

This clonotype was counted only a few times. The chain has TRBV29-1 and TRBJ2-7, with TRBD1 identical over 9 bases. CDR1 and CDR2 from the germline V gene are SQVTM and ANQGSEA. CDR3 length: 17 residues. The junction had 17 bases not matched to a gene; V was cut back by 7 bases and J by 1 base. CDR3 in amino acids: CSAGGATGQGFSYEQYF. As DNA, the CDR3 is TGCAGCGCCGGGGGTGCCACTGGACAGGGGTTTTCCTACGAGCAGTACTTC.

The chain employs TRBV4-2 and TRBJ2-2; 16 nucleotides match TRBD2. The CDR3 contains 20 residues. With V trimmed by 1 base and J by 5 bases, 10 bases remained unmatched. Germline CDR1 LGHNA, CDR2 YNFKEQ. The CDR3 spells CASSQGLSGLAGGRTGELFF. The DNA of the CDR3 is TGTGCCAGCAGCCAAGGCCTATCGGGACTAGCGGGGGGGCGGACCGGGGAGCTGTTTTTT.

This clonotype came up a few times. The V gene is TRBV2, the J gene TRBJ1-5; D is unclear. Trimming cost V 6 bases and J 11 bases, with 14 bases left between them. Looked up from germline, CDR1 is SNHLY and CDR2 is FYNNEI. CDR3 length: 12 residues. The CDR3 here is CASSPSARAQHF. CDR3 sequence (DNA): TGTGCCAGCAGCCCCTCCGCCCGAGCCCAGCATTTT.

There are a few counts of this clonotype. The rearrangement joins TRBV6-1 to TRBJ2-2, with 10 bases fitting TRBD1. Germline V lookup: CDR1 MNHNS, CDR2 SASEGT. The CDR3 runs 12 residues. The V gene end was trimmed by 11 bases and the J gene end by 6 bases; junction bases not matched to a gene: 3. The CDR3 region is CAGDRGPGELFF. The DNA for the CDR3 is TGTGCCGGAGACAGGGGGCCCGGGGAGCTGTTTTTT.

This clonotype was found a few times. V gene TRBV6-5 combines with J gene TRBJ2-1, with D possibly matching TRBD2 (6 bases). The V end was cut by 2 bases, the J end by 3 bases, with 8 bases between. The germline V gene has CDR1 MNHEY and CDR2 SVGAGI. The CDR3 is 14 residues long. The CDR3 nucleotides read TGTGCCAGCAGTTACGTGGGGGGCTACAATGAGCAGTTCTTC. It is translated as CASSYVGGYNEQFF.

V is TRBV7-2 and J is TRBJ2-1; 15 nucleotides align to TRBD2. The CDR3 is 16 residues long. The V gene end was trimmed by 5 bases and the J gene end by 5 bases; junction bases not matched to a gene: 4. Germline loops: CDR1 SGHTA, CDR2 FQGNSA. This CDR3 reads CASSMGLAGGHNEQFF. The CDR3, as DNA: TGTGCCAGCAGCATGGGACTAGCGGGGGGACACAATGAGCAGTTCTTC.

This clonotype was seen many times. This chain links TRBV7-3 with TRBJ2-6, with TRBD1 matching over 8 bases. Per the germline V gene, CDR1 is SGHTA and CDR2 is FQGTGA. The V segment lost 5 bases and the J segment 0 bases; nucleotides outside the gene matches: 9. This CDR3 is 18 amino acids long. The CDR3 reads CASSGGRDRSSGANVLTF. The DNA of the CDR3 is TGTGCCAGCAGCGGAGGCCGGGACAGGAGCTCTGGGGCCAACGTCCTGACTTTC.

This sequence joins TRBV29-1 and TRBJ1-1; possibly TRBD1 for D (5 bases). CDR1 is SQVTM, CDR2 ANQGSEA, per germline. The CDR3 length is 14 residues. Trimming removed 6 bases at V and 0 bases at J, with 14 bases between. The CDR3 nucleotides are TGCAGCGTCTCCATCGGGGGGTTGAACACTGAAGCTTTCTTT. It translates to CSVSIGGLNTEAFF.

This clonotype was counted many times. V is TRBV7-2 and J is TRBJ2-1, with 8 bases lining up with TRBD2. The CDR3 sequence is 15 residues long. Germline V gives CDR1 SGHTA, CDR2 FQGNSA. Trimming at V came to 5 bases and at J to 0 bases, leaving 3 bases not matched to a gene. The CDR3 DNA sequence: TGTGCCAGCAGCCAGAGCGGGGGCTCCTACAATGAGCAGTTCTTC. It is translated as CASSQSGGSYNEQFF.

This clonotype was observed a few times. The chain carries TRBV7-2 and TRBJ1-1; a weak D match, TRBD1 (6 bases). The germline V gene encodes CDR1 SGHTA and CDR2 FQGNSA. This CDR3 region has 16 residues. Deletions cut 2 bases from V and 1 base from J, with 14 bases between. As DNA, the CDR3 is TGTGCCAGCAGCTTAATGATGAGGGGGGGGAACACTGAAGCTTTCTTT. The encoded protein is CASSLMMRGGNTEAFF.

The V gene is TRBV2, the J gene TRBJ2-2; 7 bases are a match to TRBD1. Germline lookup yields CDR1 SNHLY and CDR2 FYNNEI. J was trimmed by 6 bases and V by 4 bases; bases with no gene match: 5. There are 14 residues in the CDR3. In DNA, the CDR3 is TGTGCCAGCAGTGGAGACAGGGCGTCCGGGGAGCTGTTTTTT. It is translated as CASSGDRASGELFF.

This chain uses TRBV7-2 with TRBJ1-2; TRBD1 might be the D (6 bases). Germline values: CDR1 SGHTA, CDR2 FQGNSA. The V end lost 5 bases, the J end lost 2 bases, and 12 bases lay between the germline ends. This CDR3 contains 14 residues. The CDR3, as DNA: TGTGCCAGCAGCCGGATCGGACAGAACTATGGCTACACCTTC. Encoded protein: CASSRIGQNYGYTF.

The genes are TRBV20-1 and TRBJ2-4; 7 nucleotides line up with TRBD2. Germline V lookup: CDR1 DFQATT, CDR2 SNEGSKA (reference sequence). Losses at the gene ends were 3 bases for V and 1 base for J; bases not matched to a gene: 0. This CDR3 has 13 amino acids. The CDR3 nucleotides are TGCAGTGCTAGCGGGGGGGCCAAAAACATTCAGTACTTC. This codes for CSASGGAKNIQYF.

The rearrangement links TRBV18 to TRBJ2-2; perhaps TRBD1 as D (6 bases). The germline V gene encodes CDR1 KGHSH and CDR2 LQKENI. Trimming removed 0 bases from V and 1 base from J, with 9 bases in between. The CDR3 contains 16 residues. The CDR3: CASSPPQGLNTGELFF. The CDR3, as DNA: TGTGCCAGCTCACCACCGCAGGGGCTGAACACCGGGGAGCTGTTTTTT. Filled out from reference TRBV18 and TRBJ2-2, the complete variable domain reads NAGVMQNPRHLVRRRGQEARLRCSPMKGHSHVYWYRQLPEEGLKFMVYLQKENIIDESGMPKERFSAEFPKEGPSILRIQQVVRGDSAAYFCASSPPQGLNTGELFFGEGSRLTVL.

This clonotype has more than one count but fewer than ten. V usage is TRBV7-2 and J usage is TRBJ2-1, with D possibly called TRBD1 or TRBD2 (5 bases each). V was cut by 2 bases and J by 6 bases, with 14 bases left in between. CDR1 SGHTA and CDR2 FQGNSA come from the germline V gene. This CDR3 has 15 residues. CDR3 region: CASSLRYGAVNEQFF. The CDR3 bases are TGTGCCAGCAGCTTAAGGTACGGGGCGGTCAATGAGCAGTTCTTC.

The chain combines TRBV7-8 with TRBJ2-7, with D perhaps TRBD2 (6 bases). CDR1 is SGHVS, CDR2 FQNEAQ, per germline. This CDR3 comprises 16 residues. V was pared by 8 bases and J by 0 bases, with 20 bases between. The CDR3 DNA sequence: TGTGCCAGCTACCCACAGGACTTCGGGAGCTCCTACGAGCAGTACTTC. It translates to CASYPQDFGSSYEQYF.

The gene calls are TRBV7-6 and TRBJ2-7, with TRBD2 matching 7 bases. Germline-derived CDR1 and CDR2 are SGHVS and FNYEAQ. This CDR3 is 15 amino acids long. J gave up 0 bases and V 5 bases, and 7 bases lay outside the gene matches. The CDR3 bases are TGTGCCAGCAGCCCATGGGACTACAACTCCTACGAGCAGTACTTC. This sequence encodes CASSPWDYNSYEQYF.